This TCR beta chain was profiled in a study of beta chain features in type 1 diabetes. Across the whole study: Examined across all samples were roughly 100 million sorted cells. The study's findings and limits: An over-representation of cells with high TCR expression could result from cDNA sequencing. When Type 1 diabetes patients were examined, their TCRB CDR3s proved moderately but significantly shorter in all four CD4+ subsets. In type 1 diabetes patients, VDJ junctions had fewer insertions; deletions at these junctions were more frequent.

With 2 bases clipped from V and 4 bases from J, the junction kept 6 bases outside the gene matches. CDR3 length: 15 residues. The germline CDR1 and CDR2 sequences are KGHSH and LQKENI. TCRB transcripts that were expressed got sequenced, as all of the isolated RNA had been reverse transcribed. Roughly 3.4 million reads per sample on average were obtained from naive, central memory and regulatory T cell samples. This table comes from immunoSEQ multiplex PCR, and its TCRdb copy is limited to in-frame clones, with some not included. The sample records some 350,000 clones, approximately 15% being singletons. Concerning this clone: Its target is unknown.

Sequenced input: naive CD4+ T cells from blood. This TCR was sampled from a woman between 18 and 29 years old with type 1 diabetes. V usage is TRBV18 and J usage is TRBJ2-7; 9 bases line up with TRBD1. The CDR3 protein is CASSPAGTGNYEQYF. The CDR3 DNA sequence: TGTGCCAGCTCACCAGCCGGGACAGGGAATTACGAGCAGTACTTC.